This TCR beta chain was sequenced for a study of blood T cell repertoires in COVID-19. The overall study: PBMCs, B-cell-depleted T cells, or T cells were the source of the cDNA or gDNA that made up the material.

Clones were sequenced by immunoSEQ multiplex PCR, and TCRdb holds only the in-frame ones, with some missing. The sample contains about 200,000 clones, around 82% of which appear only once. Germline CDR1 MNHEY, CDR2 SMNVEV (reference sequence). The CDR3 length is 14 residues. The trim removed 2 bases at V and 1 base at J, leaving 0 bases unmatched. The specimen sequenced was peripheral blood. The V call is TRBV27, the J call TRBJ2-7, with TRBD2 matching 9 bases. This sequence was found in a human donor in a cohort sampled during active COVID-19. CDR3: CASSLLAGSYEQYF. CDR3 DNA: TGTGCCAGCAGTTTACTAGCGGGGTCCTACGAGCAGTACTTC.